This T cell receptor (beta chain) comes out of a study of T cell responses to AZD1222 COVID-19 vaccine. Whole-study findings and limits: CD4 TCRs linked to vaccination spanned spike, dominating at 160-218 and 743-854. Reportedly, close to half of spike-specific TCRs are directed against unmutated variant regions.

CDR3 length equals 16 residues. Losses at the gene ends were 5 bases for V and 4 bases for J; bases not matched to a gene: 11. Germline-derived CDR1 and CDR2 are SGHTA and FQGNSA. The data were produced by immunoSEQ multiplex PCR, yet TCRdb's version contains in-frame clones alone and is incomplete. Among more than 100,000 clones listed, 91% were seen once. A word on this clone: What it binds is not known.

The TCR was taken from an adult in good health. Sequenced material: peripheral blood, taken on day 0 of AZD1222 vaccination. The J gene is TRBJ1-3, the V gene TRBV7-2; 7 nucleotides match TRBD1. CDR3 nucleotides: TGTGCCAGCAGCCCCTTGGGGGGGGGACAGGGAAACACCATATATTTT. It is translated as CASSPLGGGQGNTIYF.